This T cell receptor (beta chain) was found in a study of T cell responses to AZD1222 COVID-19 vaccine. From germline, CDR1 is MDHEN and CDR2 SYDVKM. The CDR3 sequence is 12 residues long. V shed 3 bases and J shed 9 bases, with 9 bases lying between them. As to this clone: Its antigen is unidentified.

Study-level findings and limits: Females outnumbered males among donors, who were mostly white British; clonal diversity was possibly underestimated. Spike was spanned by vaccine-associated CD4 TCRs, with dominance at 160-218 and 743-854.

Second-dose timings of about 4 or about 12 weeks were pooled. Repertoires were generated with immunoSEQ multiplex PCR, while TCRdb's copy carries only in-frame clones and drops some. This table holds 95,000 to 150,000 clones, around 92% found once. The sequenced sample was peripheral blood, obtained 28 days after the second AZD1222 dose. The chain uses TRBV28 and TRBJ1-5, with D unclear. The sequence came from an adult who received the AZD1222 COVID-19 vaccine. This chain's CDR3 is CASSFNDGPQHF. The CDR3 bases are TGTGCCAGCAGTTTTAACGACGGGCCCCAGCATTTT.